This record concerns one T cell receptor beta chain sequence. The sample comes from a study of blood T cell repertoires in COVID-19. Study summary: Samples came from the United States, Italy and Spain, spanning acute and convalescent COVID-19. Sample material is recorded as cDNA or gDNA derived from T cells, B-cell-depleted T cells, or PBMCs.

Original handling: The authors estimated nucleated cell counts from reference gene primer amplification. TCRdb's table, derived via immunoSEQ multiplex PCR, lists solely in-frame clones and lacks some. V and J calls and clone size are copied from that table; D and trimming were computed from the DNA. The top ten clones hold approximately 3.6% of a sample with a few hundred thousand clones, around 85% of them seen once. V lost 0 bases to trimming and J lost 1 base, with 10 bases between them. The CDR3 runs 16 residues. Germline lookup yields CDR1 LGHNT and CDR2 FRNRAP. The sequencing input was peripheral blood. This TCR came from a woman in her late teens or twenties with acute or convalescent COVID-19. This chain joins TRBV12-5 and TRBJ1-5, with D uncertain. CDR3 coding DNA: TGTGCTAGTGGTTTGGTACAATCCGGGAGCAATCAGCCCCAGCATTTT. It yields the protein CASGLVQSGSNQPQHF.